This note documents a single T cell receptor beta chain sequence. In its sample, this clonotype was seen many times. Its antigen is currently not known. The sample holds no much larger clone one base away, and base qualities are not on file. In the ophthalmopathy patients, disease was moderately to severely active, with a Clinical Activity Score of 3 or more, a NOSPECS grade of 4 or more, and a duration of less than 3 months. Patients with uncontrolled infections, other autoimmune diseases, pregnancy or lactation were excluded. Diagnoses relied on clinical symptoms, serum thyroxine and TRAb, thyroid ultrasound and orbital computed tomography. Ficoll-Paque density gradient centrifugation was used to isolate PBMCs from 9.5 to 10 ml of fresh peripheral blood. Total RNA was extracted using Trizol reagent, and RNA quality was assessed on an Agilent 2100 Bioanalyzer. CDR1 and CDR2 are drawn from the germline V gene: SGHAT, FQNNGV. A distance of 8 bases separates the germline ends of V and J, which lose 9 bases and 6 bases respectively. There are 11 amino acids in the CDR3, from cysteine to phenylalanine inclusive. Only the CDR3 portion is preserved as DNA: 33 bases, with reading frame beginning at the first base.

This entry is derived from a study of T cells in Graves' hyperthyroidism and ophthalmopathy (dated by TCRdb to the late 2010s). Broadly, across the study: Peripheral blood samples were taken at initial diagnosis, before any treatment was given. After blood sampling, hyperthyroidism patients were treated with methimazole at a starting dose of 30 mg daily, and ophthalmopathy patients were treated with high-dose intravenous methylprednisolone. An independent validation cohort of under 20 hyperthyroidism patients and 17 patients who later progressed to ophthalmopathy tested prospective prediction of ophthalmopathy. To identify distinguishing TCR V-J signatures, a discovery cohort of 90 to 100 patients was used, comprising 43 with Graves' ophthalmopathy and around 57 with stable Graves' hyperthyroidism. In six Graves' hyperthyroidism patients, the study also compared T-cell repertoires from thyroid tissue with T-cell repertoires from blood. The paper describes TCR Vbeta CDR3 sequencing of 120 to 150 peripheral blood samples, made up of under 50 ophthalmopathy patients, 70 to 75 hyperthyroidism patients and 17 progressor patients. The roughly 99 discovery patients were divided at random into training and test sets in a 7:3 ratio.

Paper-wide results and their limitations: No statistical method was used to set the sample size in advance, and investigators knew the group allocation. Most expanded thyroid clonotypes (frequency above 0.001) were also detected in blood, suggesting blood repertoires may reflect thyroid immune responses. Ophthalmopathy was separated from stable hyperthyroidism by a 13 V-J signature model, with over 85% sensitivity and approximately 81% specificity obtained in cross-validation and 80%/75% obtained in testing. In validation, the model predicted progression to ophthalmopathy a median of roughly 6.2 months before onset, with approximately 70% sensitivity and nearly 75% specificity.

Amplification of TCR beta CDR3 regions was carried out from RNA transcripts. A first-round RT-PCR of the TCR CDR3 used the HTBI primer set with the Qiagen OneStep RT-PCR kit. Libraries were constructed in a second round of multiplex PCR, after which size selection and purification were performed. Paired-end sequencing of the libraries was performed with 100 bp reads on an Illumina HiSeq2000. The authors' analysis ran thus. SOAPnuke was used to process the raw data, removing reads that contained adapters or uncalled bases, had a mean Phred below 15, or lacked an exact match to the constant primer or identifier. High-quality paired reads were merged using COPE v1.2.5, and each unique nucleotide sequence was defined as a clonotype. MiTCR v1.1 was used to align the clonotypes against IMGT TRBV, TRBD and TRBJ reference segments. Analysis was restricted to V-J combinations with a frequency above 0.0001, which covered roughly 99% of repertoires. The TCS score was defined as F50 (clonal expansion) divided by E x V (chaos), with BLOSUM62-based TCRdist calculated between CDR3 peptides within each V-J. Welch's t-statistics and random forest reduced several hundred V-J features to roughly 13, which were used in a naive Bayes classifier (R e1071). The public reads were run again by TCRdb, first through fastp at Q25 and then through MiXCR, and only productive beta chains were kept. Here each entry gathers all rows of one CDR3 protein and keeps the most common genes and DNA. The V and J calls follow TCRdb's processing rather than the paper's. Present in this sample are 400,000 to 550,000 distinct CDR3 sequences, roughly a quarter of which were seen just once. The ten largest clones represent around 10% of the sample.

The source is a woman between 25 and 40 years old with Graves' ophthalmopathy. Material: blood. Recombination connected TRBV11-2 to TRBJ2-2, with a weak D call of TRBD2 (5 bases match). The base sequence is TGTGCCAGTAGCGAGGCCGGGGAGCTGTTTTTT. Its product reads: CASSEAGELFF.